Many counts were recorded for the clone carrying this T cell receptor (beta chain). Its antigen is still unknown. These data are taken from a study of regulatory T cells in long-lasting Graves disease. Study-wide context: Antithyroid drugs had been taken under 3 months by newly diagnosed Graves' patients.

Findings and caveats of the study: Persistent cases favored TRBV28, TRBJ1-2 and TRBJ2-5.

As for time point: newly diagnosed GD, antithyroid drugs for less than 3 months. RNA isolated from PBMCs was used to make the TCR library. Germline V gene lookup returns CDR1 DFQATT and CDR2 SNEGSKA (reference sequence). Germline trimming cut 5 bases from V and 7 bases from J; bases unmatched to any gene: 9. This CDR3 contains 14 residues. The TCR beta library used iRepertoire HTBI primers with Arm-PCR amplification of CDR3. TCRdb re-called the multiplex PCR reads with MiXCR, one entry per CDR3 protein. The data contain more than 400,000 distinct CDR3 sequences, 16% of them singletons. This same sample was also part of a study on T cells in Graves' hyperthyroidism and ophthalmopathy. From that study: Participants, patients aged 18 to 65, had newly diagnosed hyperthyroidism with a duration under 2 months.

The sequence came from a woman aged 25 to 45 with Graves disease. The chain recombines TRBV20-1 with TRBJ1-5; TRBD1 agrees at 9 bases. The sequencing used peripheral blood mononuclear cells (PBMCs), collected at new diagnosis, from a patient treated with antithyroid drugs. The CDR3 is CSAPRTGVGQPQHF. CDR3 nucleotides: TGCAGTGCTCCCAGGACAGGGGTTGGACAGCCCCAGCATTTT.